This T cell receptor beta chain was sequenced in a study of identical twins. Study-level results: Whereas memory repertoires showed no such difference, abundant cord blood beta clonotypes carried fewer insertions.

TCRdb re-called the 5' RACE reads with MiXCR, one entry per CDR3 protein. Of roughly 290,000 distinct CDR3 sequences in the sample, 8% to 9.5% are singletons; the top ten hold roughly 6.8%. This clonotype has ten or more counts. Its antigen is still unknown. Per germline, CDR1 SGHDT and CDR2 YYEEEE. Trimming removed 5 bases at V and 2 bases at J, with 11 bases between. There are 13 residues in the CDR3. Separately, the same data were catalogued under a study of yellow fever vaccine responses in identical twins.

The chain has TRBV5-6 and TRBJ2-7, with a possible D match to TRBD1 (6 bases). The sequenced material came from CD8+ T cells sorted from blood. The receptor was derived from a woman aged 18 to 35 in good health. The CDR3 loop is CASREDSTYEQYF. CDR3 bases: TGTGCCAGCAGGGAGGACAGTACCTACGAGCAGTACTTC.